The 24 T cell receptor beta chains reported below all come from one sample, sequenced in a study of T-cell memory formation after mild COVID-19. MiXCR, run by TCRdb on the 5' RACE reads, gives a single entry per CDR3 protein. The repertoire has 350,000 to 500,000 distinct CDR3 sequences, 23% of them found once; the top ten carry under 15%. The sample consisted of PBMCs or a T cell subset sorted from them (not recorded which). These receptors were taken from an adult woman who had mild COVID-19 (a few samples of this study predate the infection). Cell type and time point are not known.

The chain employs TRBV11-2 and TRBJ2-2, with 8 bases that match TRBD2. V lost 5 bases, J lost 5 bases, and 7 bases stayed unmatched. The CDR3 has 15 residues. Per the germline V gene, CDR1 is SGHAT and CDR2 is FQNNGV. The chain's CDR3 is CASSPPASGTGELFF. The CDR3 DNA follows: TGTGCCAGCAGCCCACCGGCTAGCGGGACCGGGGAGCTGTTTTTT.

This chain uses TRBV12-3 or TRBV12-4 with TRBJ1-2; TRBD1 is a possible D gene (5 bases). The CDR3 sequence is 14 residues long. V gave up 3 bases and J gave up 7 bases, with 15 bases separating them. The CDR3 coding sequence is TGTGCCAGCAGTTTGGACCCACAGGTTGGTGGCTACACCTTC. Its translation is CASSLDPQVGGYTF.

The CDR3 DNA sequence: TGTGCCAGCAGCAAAGAGGGTGAAAAACTGTTTTTT. It encodes CASSKEGEKLFF. V gene TRBV7-9 combines with J gene TRBJ1-4; D not certain. The CDR3 covers 12 residues. Germline V gene lookup returns CDR1 SEHNR and CDR2 FQNEAQ (reference sequence). Trimming shortened V by 5 bases and J by 7 bases, and 8 bases separated the two germline ends.

V usage is TRBV7-3 and J usage is TRBJ1-1; perhaps TRBD1 as D (5 bases). Trimming removed 4 bases from V and 5 bases from J, with 26 bases in between. The length of the CDR3 is 18 residues. Germline values: CDR1 SGHTA, CDR2 FQGTGA. CDR3 amino acids: CASSSWGGAAPTRTEAFF. CDR3 nucleotides: TGTGCCAGCAGCTCCTGGGGTGGGGCAGCTCCTACGAGGACTGAAGCTTTCTTT.

V gene TRBV12-3 or TRBV12-4 combines with J gene TRBJ1-2; maybe TRBD1 (5 bases). Trimming cost V 7 bases and J 1 base, with 10 bases left between them. The CDR3 is made up of 13 amino acids. CDR3 residues: CASKEGLNYGYTF. In DNA form, the CDR3 reads TGTGCCAGCAAAGAGGGGCTTAACTATGGCTACACCTTC.

The rearrangement uses TRBV5-1 and TRBJ1-1; TRBD1 matches 7 bases. The V gene end was trimmed by 0 bases and the J gene end by 3 bases; junction bases not matched to a gene: 8. The CDR3 has 16 amino acids. The germline CDR1 and CDR2 sequences are SGHRS and YFSETQ. The CDR3 spells CASSLAVTGEDTEAFF. CDR3 DNA sequence: TGCGCCAGCAGCTTGGCCGTCACAGGGGAGGACACTGAAGCTTTCTTT. The whole variable domain, filled in from reference TRBV5-1 and TRBJ1-1, reads KAGVTQTPRYLIKTRGQQVTLSCSPISGHRSVSWYQQTPGQGLQFLFEYFSETQRNKGNFPGRFSGRQFSNSRSEMNVSTLELGDSALYLCASSLAVTGEDTEAFFGQGTRLTVV.

The J gene is TRBJ2-7, the V gene TRBV19; 7 bases fit TRBD1. Germline V gives CDR1 LNHDA, CDR2 SQIVND (reference sequence). Trimming removed 3 bases from V and 3 bases from J; junction bases left unmatched: 5. This CDR3 has 14 residues. CDR3 DNA sequence: TGTGCCAGTAGTATTTTGCCAGGGGGCTACGAGCAGTACTTC. Translating gives CASSILPGGYEQYF.

This chain connects TRBV6-6 to TRBJ1-1; no reliable D call. The CDR3 runs to 17 residues. CDR1 is MNHNY and CDR2 is SVGAGI in the germline V gene (reference sequence). V shed 6 bases and J shed 0 bases, with 20 bases lying between them. As DNA, the CDR3 is TGTGCCAGCAGCCAATCCAGATTAAAGGAGGTGAACACTGAAGCTTTCTTT. It is translated as CASSQSRLKEVNTEAFF.

The count of this clonotype is one. CDR3 DNA: TGTGCCAGCAGTAGGACAGGGGAGGGTACCAATCAGCCCCAGCATTTT. Its protein product is CASSRTGEGTNQPQHF. The rearrangement links TRBV6-6 to TRBJ1-5; TRBD1 matches 9 bases. Germline V gene sequence: CDR1 MNHNY, CDR2 SVGAGI (reference sequence). The CDR3 spans 16 residues. Trimming cost V 5 bases and J 3 bases; bases outside gene matches: 8.

The chain links TRBV10-3 to TRBJ2-2; 7 positions agree with TRBD1. The CDR3 sequence is 14 residues long. After removal of 6 bases from V and 3 bases from J, the junction contained 4 bases not matched to a gene. Germline-derived CDR1 and CDR2 are ENHRY and SYGVKD. As DNA, the CDR3 is TGTGCCATCAGACAGGGGTTGGACACCGGGGAGCTGTTTTTT. This encodes CAIRQGLDTGELFF.

The chain joins TRBV7-9 to TRBJ2-1; the D is unclear. CDR1 and CDR2 (germline): SEHNR, FQNEAQ (reference sequence). Trimming left V 2 bases short and J 7 bases short, with 15 bases between. The CDR3 is 15 amino acids. CDR3 protein: CASSLLAPSLNEQFF. The CDR3 region has the DNA TGTGCCAGCAGCTTATTGGCGCCCTCGCTGAATGAGCAGTTCTTC. The whole variable domain, remainder taken from reference TRBV7-9 and TRBJ2-1, is DTGVSQNPRHKITKRGQNVTFRCDPISEHNRLYWYRQTLGQGPEFLTYFQNEAQLEKSRLLSDRFSAERPKGSFSTLEIQRTEQGDSAMYLCASSLLAPSLNEQFFGPGTRLTVL.

In this sample, this clonotype turned up many times. The gene calls are TRBV6-2 or TRBV6-3 and TRBJ2-1, with TRBD2 identical over 9 bases. Germline CDR1 is MNHEY and CDR2 is SVGEGT. The V segment lost 0 bases and the J segment 8 bases; nucleotides outside the gene matches: 5. This CDR3 region has 15 residues. The CDR3 loop reads CASSYSVAGDYEQFF. CDR3 nucleotide sequence: TGTGCCAGCAGTTACTCGGTAGCGGGGGATTATGAGCAGTTCTTC.

The chain couples TRBV27 to TRBJ2-3, with a possible D match to TRBD1 (5 bases). The CDR3 spans 13 residues. Germline loops: CDR1 MNHEY, CDR2 SMNVEV (reference sequence). V was pared by 5 bases and J by 3 bases, with 9 bases between. This chain's CDR3 is CASSPRQTDTQYF. The DNA for the CDR3 is TGTGCCAGCAGTCCTAGACAGACAGATACGCAGTATTTT.

The table lists this clonotype with a few counts. The chain combines TRBV7-2 with TRBJ2-7; D is undetermined. The CDR3 has 13 residues. Germline values: CDR1 SGHTA, CDR2 FQGNSA. The V end lost 5 bases, the J end lost 7 bases, and 15 bases lay between the germline ends. CDR3 in DNA: TGTGCCAGCAGCCCCAAACAGTCCACGGAGCAGTACTTC. Amino acids: CASSPKQSTEQYF.

The chain carries TRBV7-9 and TRBJ2-3, with D unresolved. Trimming left V 5 bases short and J 2 bases short, with 11 bases between. The CDR3 runs to 14 residues. Per germline, CDR1 SEHNR and CDR2 FQNEAQ (reference sequence). CDR3 in amino acids: CASSPQASTDTQYF. The CDR3, as DNA: TGTGCCAGCAGCCCGCAAGCCTCCACAGATACGCAGTATTTT.

The chain combines TRBV12-3 or TRBV12-4 with TRBJ1-2, with a tentative D call TRBD1 (5 bases). V lost 5 bases and J lost 4, with 23 bases in between. This CDR3 has 17 residues. As DNA, the CDR3 is TGTGCCAGCAGTCCCCAGGGACTTACTTTGGAGGGCTATGGCTACACCTTC. Protein sequence: CASSPQGLTLEGYGYTF.

This clonotype was counted between two and nine times. The CDR3 coding sequence is TGTGCCAGCAGTTTAAAGGGACATATCTACGAGCAGTACTTC. Translated: CASSLKGHIYEQYF. The genes are TRBV27 and TRBJ2-7; a weak D match, TRBD1 (6 bases). CDR1 and CDR2 (germline): MNHEY, SMNVEV (reference sequence). The V and J ends lost 2 bases and 3 bases respectively, with 11 bases between them. The CDR3 has 14 amino acids.

This chain connects TRBV7-9 to TRBJ2-3, with TRBD1 as a possible D gene (6 bases). The length of the CDR3 is 15 residues. V was clipped by 5 bases and J by 2 bases, with 14 bases between them. The germline gives CDR1 SEHNR, CDR2 FQNEAQ (reference sequence). The CDR3, as DNA: TGTGCCAGCAGCAGTACAGGGTTCAACACAGATACGCAGTATTTT. It codes for CASSSTGFNTDTQYF.

The chain employs TRBV19 and TRBJ2-5; possibly TRBD1 for D (5 bases). The CDR3 extends over 13 amino acids. With 4 bases removed from V and 4 bases from J, the gap between germline ends came to 10 bases. The germline gives CDR1 LNHDA, CDR2 SQIVND (reference sequence). The CDR3 loop is CASSTGWGETQYF. DNA for the CDR3: TGTGCCAGTAGTACAGGGTGGGGAGAGACCCAGTACTTC.

V and J are TRBV20-1 and TRBJ2-7; tentatively, D is TRBD1 (6 bases). There are 13 residues in the CDR3. The germline gives CDR1 DFQATT, CDR2 SNEGSKA (reference sequence). V lost 6 bases and J 0 bases, leaving 12 bases between the germline ends. This CDR3 is CSAGATDSYEQYF. The CDR3 DNA reads TGCAGTGCGGGGGCGACAGACTCCTACGAGCAGTACTTC.

The J gene is TRBJ2-4, the V gene TRBV7-9, with 8 bases aligning to TRBD2. Trimming removed 5 bases from V and 0 bases from J; junction bases left unmatched: 9. This CDR3 comprises 17 residues. CDR1 and CDR2 from the germline V gene are SEHNR and FQNEAQ (reference sequence). CDR3 region: CASSALLAELAKNIQYF. CDR3 in DNA: TGTGCCAGCAGCGCCCTACTAGCGGAACTAGCCAAAAACATTCAGTACTTC.

This clonotype was observed at least ten times. The CDR3 DNA sequence: TGTGCCACCAGTGCAGTCGGTGGTACGCAGTATTTT. Amino acid sequence: CATSAVGGTQYF. V is TRBV24-1 and J is TRBJ2-3; D unclear. V lost 5 bases and J lost 8, with 10 bases in between. CDR1 KGHDR and CDR2 SFDVKD come from the germline V gene. The CDR3 contains 12 residues.

This chain uses TRBV5-1 with TRBJ2-6, with D possibly TRBD1 on 6 matching bases. This CDR3 region has 18 residues. V was shortened by 4 bases and J by 0 bases, with 17 bases between the two germline ends. The V gene's germline CDR1 is SGHRS and CDR2 YFSETQ. The CDR3 coding sequence is TGCGCCAGCAGCGAGACCCCAGGGGAATCCTCTGGGGCCAACGTCCTGACTTTC. Amino acid sequence: CASSETPGESSGANVLTF.

The chain combines TRBV7-3 with TRBJ2-1; 8 nucleotides line up with TRBD1. This CDR3 comprises 14 residues. V gave up 4 bases and J gave up 8 bases; unmatched junction bases: 7. The germline V gene has CDR1 SGHTA and CDR2 FQGTGA. CDR3 loop: CASSYGQGWDEQFF. The CDR3 nucleotides read TGTGCCAGCAGCTACGGACAGGGTTGGGATGAGCAGTTCTTC.